Below, 16 T cell receptor beta chains from the same sample are listed, as sequenced in a study of CD8 T cells in ankylosing spondylitis. In TCRdb, the 5' RACE reads were re-called with MiXCR into one record per CDR3 protein. The data contain 650,000 to 800,000 distinct CDR3 sequences, around 20% of them singletons. General observations from the study: Ankylosing spondylitis blood appeared to carry a characteristic TCR beta motif of several highly homologous variants.

These receptors' antigens are unknown. The sequenced sample consisted of blood, either unsorted or a sorted T cell fraction (not recorded which). All receptors come from a male donor with ankylosing spondylitis.

This chain uses TRBV15 with TRBJ2-5; 11 positions match TRBD2. Germline CDR1 reads LNHNV; CDR2 reads YYDKDF (reference sequence). J gave up 2 bases and V 2 bases, and 4 bases lay outside the gene matches. The CDR3 length is 16 residues. CDR3 sequence reads: CATSRTTSGAQETQYF. DNA for the CDR3: TGTGCCACCAGCAGAACGACTAGCGGGGCACAAGAGACCCAGTACTTC.

This clonotype was recorded at least ten times. The V call is TRBV9, the J call TRBJ2-1; TRBD1 aligns across 7 bases. The germline V gene has CDR1 SGDLS and CDR2 YYNGEE. The CDR3 has 15 amino acids. After removal of 0 bases from V and 3 bases from J, the junction contained 3 bases not matched to a gene. Written as DNA, the CDR3 is TGTGCCAGCAGCGTAGAGGACAGGCTCTACAATGAGCAGTTCTTC. This gives the protein CASSVEDRLYNEQFF. Based on the CDR3 plus reference TRBV9 and TRBJ2-1, the full variable domain is DSGVTQTPKHLITATGQRVTLRCSPRSGDLSVYWYQQSLDQGLQFLIQYYNGEERAKGNILERFSAQQFPDLHSELNLSSLELGDSALYFCASSVEDRLYNEQFFGPGTRLTVL.

The rearrangement links TRBV11-1 to TRBJ2-3; 10 bases align to TRBD2. The germline gives CDR1 SGHAT, CDR2 FQDESV (reference sequence). V gave up 5 bases and J gave up 2 bases; unmatched junction bases: 22. The CDR3 extends over 21 amino acids. CDR3 loop: CASSPSHSGRTSSGYTDTQYF. CDR3 nucleotides: TGTGCCAGCAGCCCATCACATAGCGGGAGGACAAGTTCAGGTTACACAGATACGCAGTATTTT.

This clonotype was observed many times. The gene calls are TRBV3-1 and TRBJ2-2; no definite D call. Germline V gene sequence: CDR1 LGHDT, CDR2 YNNKEL (reference sequence). V lost 1 base, J lost 1 base, and 4 bases lay in between. The CDR3 contains 14 residues. The CDR3 region is CASSQVRNTGELFF. In DNA form, the CDR3 reads TGTGCCAGCAGCCAAGTACGGAACACCGGGGAGCTGTTTTTT. Full variable domain (remainder filled in from reference TRBV3-1 and TRBJ2-2): DTAVSQTPKYLVTQMGNDKSIKCEQNLGHDTMYWYKQDSKKFLKIMFSYNNKELIINETVPNRFSPKSPDKAHLNLHINSLELGDSAVYFCASSQVRNTGELFFGEGSRLTVL.

This clonotype was seen many times. The chain uses TRBV6-1 and TRBJ2-7; 11 bases align to TRBD1. CDR3 length: 13 amino acids. J lost 3 bases, V lost 6 bases, and 1 base had no gene match. Germline CDR1 MNHNS, CDR2 SASEGT. The CDR3 reads CASRGTGGYEQYF. CDR3 nucleotide sequence: TGTGCCAGCAGAGGGACAGGGGGCTACGAGCAGTACTTC.

This clonotype was seen a handful of times. The chain joins TRBV6-1 to TRBJ2-1, with a tentative D call TRBD2 (7 bases). The ends were cut back, 9 bases at V and 9 bases at J, with 18 bases in the middle. There are 13 residues in the CDR3. CDR1 and CDR2 from the germline V gene are MNHNS and SASEGT. CDR3 nucleotides: TGTGCCAGTCGGGGGGCTAGTCTGGGTGAGCAGTTCTTC. It encodes CASRGASLGEQFF.

This clonotype was found a few times. The chain recombines TRBV29-1 with TRBJ2-3; 10 nucleotides agree with TRBD2. V dropped 2 bases and J dropped 4; count of bases not matched to a gene: 6. The length of the CDR3 is 15 residues. The germline gives CDR1 SQVTM, CDR2 ANQGSEA. The CDR3 region is CSVELAGDVSDTQYF. The CDR3 DNA follows: TGCAGCGTTGAACTAGCGGGGGATGTTTCAGATACGCAGTATTTT.

V is TRBV15 and J is TRBJ2-5; perhaps TRBD2 as D (6 bases). V was cut by 0 bases and J by 5 bases, with 10 bases left in between. Germline V gives CDR1 LNHNV, CDR2 YYDKDF (reference sequence). The CDR3 spans 14 residues. Written as DNA, the CDR3 is TGTGCCACCAGCAGAGATCGGAGGGTTGAGACCCAGTACTTC. It is translated as CATSRDRRVETQYF.

The rearrangement links TRBV29-1 to TRBJ1-3; perhaps TRBD1 as D (5 bases). Germline loops: CDR1 SQVTM, CDR2 ANQGSEA. The V end lost 5 bases, the J end lost 4 bases, and 18 bases lay between the germline ends. The CDR3 contains 15 residues. The CDR3 reads CSVLGPKGIGNTIYF. CDR3 bases: TGCAGCGTTCTGGGGCCAAAAGGAATCGGAAACACCATATATTTT. The full variable domain, with the rest looked up from reference TRBV29-1 and TRBJ1-3, is SAVISQKPSRDICQRGTSLTIQCQVDSQVTMMFWYRQQPGQSLTLIATANQGSEATYESGFVIDKFPISRPNLTFSTLTVSNMSPEDSSIYLCSVLGPKGIGNTIYFGEGSWLTVV.

The chain uses TRBV29-1 and TRBJ1-1; 7 positions match TRBD1. J was trimmed by 8 bases and V by 1 base; bases with no gene match: 7. Germline-derived CDR1 and CDR2 are SQVTM and ANQGSEA. The CDR3 consists of 13 residues. This CDR3 is CSVEGQGLVEAFF. CDR3 DNA: TGCAGCGTTGAAGGACAGGGACTAGTGGAAGCTTTCTTT. Together with reference TRBV29-1 and TRBJ1-1, the CDR3 gives the full variable domain: SAVISQKPSRDICQRGTSLTIQCQVDSQVTMMFWYRQQPGQSLTLIATANQGSEATYESGFVIDKFPISRPNLTFSTLTVSNMSPEDSSIYLCSVEGQGLVEAFFGQGTRLTVV.

CDR3 nucleotides: TGTGCCAGCAGCTCCGGACAGAGCCTTTCCTACGAGCAGTACTTC. This translates into CASSSGQSLSYEQYF. The genes are TRBV7-2 and TRBJ2-7, with D possibly being TRBD1 (6 bases). The CDR3 extends over 15 amino acids. CDR1 is SGHTA, CDR2 FQGNSA, per germline. Trimming removed 4 bases at V and 1 base at J, with 14 bases between.

CDR3 sequence: CASRMAATEAFF. CDR3 bases: TGTGCCTCTAGAATGGCGGCCACTGAAGCTTTCTTT. The chain recombines TRBV30 with TRBJ1-1; D unclear. The germline CDR1 and CDR2 sequences are GTSNPN and SVGIG (reference sequence). Trimming took 7 bases from V and 4 from J, leaving 13 bases between them. This CDR3 has 12 amino acids.

V and J are TRBV7-6 and TRBJ1-2; no definite D call. There are 15 residues in the CDR3. CDR1 and CDR2 (germline): SGHVS, FNYEAQ. V was shortened by 0 bases and J by 8 bases, with 16 bases between the two germline ends. CDR3 loop: CASSLASGPGSGYTF. The CDR3 nucleotides read TGTGCCAGCAGCTTAGCGAGTGGTCCGGGGTCGGGCTACACCTTC.

This sequence joins TRBV7-3 and TRBJ2-5, with 10 bases lining up with TRBD2. The CDR3 has 15 residues. V lost 6 bases and J lost 3; bases outside the gene matches: 7. Germline V gene sequence: CDR1 SGHTA, CDR2 FQGTGA. Here the CDR3 DNA reads TGTGCCAGCAGGCCCAGCGGGGGGGCCGAAGAGACCCAGTACTTC. Protein sequence: CASRPSGGAEETQYF. Complete variable domain (other parts from reference TRBV7-3 and TRBJ2-5): GAGVSQTPSNKVTEKGKYVELRCDPISGHTALYWYRQSLGQGPEFLIYFQGTGAADDSGLPNDRFFAVRPEGSVSTLKIQRTERGDSAVYLCASRPSGGAEETQYFGPGTRLLVL.

This rearrangement joins TRBV29-1 to TRBJ1-2; the D is unclear. Germline assignment: CDR1 SQVTM and CDR2 ANQGSEA. Trimming left V 5 bases short and J 3 bases short, with 10 bases between. CDR3 length: 12 residues. In DNA form, the CDR3 reads TGCAGCGTTCTTGGTCCGGACTATGGCTACACCTTC. Translation gives CSVLGPDYGYTF.

This clonotype has a handful of counts. The chain uses TRBV5-1 and TRBJ2-3; D may be TRBD1 or TRBD2 (8 bases each). The CDR3 runs 18 residues. Germline V gene data show CDR1 as SGHRS and CDR2 as YFSETQ. Trimming took off 0 bases at V and 5 bases at J, with 22 bases between the two ends. CDR3: CASSLAELAGTGGDTQYF. In nucleotides, the CDR3 is TGCGCCAGCAGCTTGGCCGAGCTAGCGGGCACAGGGGGAGATACGCAGTATTTT. The full variable domain, rest sourced from reference TRBV5-1 and TRBJ2-3, is KAGVTQTPRYLIKTRGQQVTLSCSPISGHRSVSWYQQTPGQGLQFLFEYFSETQRNKGNFPGRFSGRQFSNSRSEMNVSTLELGDSALYLCASSLAELAGTGGDTQYFGPGTRLTVL.